These 6 T cell receptor beta chains originate from one sample sequenced in a study of cytomegalovirus exposure and HLA in healthy donors. Primers for the PCR totalled 60 Vbeta and 13 Jbeta. TCRdb keeps only in-frame clones here, not all; method: immunoSEQ multiplex PCR. Of 100,000 or so clones listed, roughly 76% are singletons. Material: PBMCs. These receptors were taken from a man aged 35-49 years in good health and CMV-seronegative.

This clone was observed a few times. The chain links TRBV15 to TRBJ1-5; D is possibly TRBD1 (6 bases). Trimming cost V 0 bases and J 5 bases, with 14 bases left between them. Germline CDR1 LNHNV, CDR2 YYDKDF (reference sequence). There are 16 residues in the CDR3. The CDR3 here is CATSREGRGAYQPQHF. In DNA, the CDR3 is TGTGCCACCAGCAGAGAAGGCAGGGGCGCCTATCAGCCCCAGCATTTT.

The chain combines TRBV20-1 with TRBJ1-1; maybe TRBD1 (5 bases). V dropped 5 bases and J dropped 11 bases, with 15 bases sitting between them. Germline CDR1 and CDR2: DFQATT and SNEGSKA (reference sequence). The CDR3 covers 11 residues. Written as DNA, the CDR3 is TGCAGTGCTGAACCGACAGCCTGGGCTTTCTTT. Amino acid sequence: CSAEPTAWAFF.

This chain connects TRBV28 to TRBJ2-3; perhaps TRBD2 as D (6 bases). With 4 bases removed from V and 1 base from J, the gap between germline ends came to 18 bases. Germline CDR1 MDHEN, CDR2 SYDVKM. This CDR3 has 17 residues. CDR3 region: CASSSSEGLWGTDTQYF. Written as DNA, the CDR3 is TGTGCCAGCAGTTCTAGCGAGGGCCTCTGGGGCACAGATACGCAGTATTTT.

DNA of the CDR3: TGTGCCAGCAGCTTAGTAATCAGGGGCACTGAAGCTTTCTTT. Its protein is CASSLVIRGTEAFF. The chain links TRBV7-8 to TRBJ1-1; D is perhaps TRBD1 (6 bases). The CDR3 has 14 residues. Trimming took off 1 base at V and 4 bases at J, with 10 bases between the two ends. CDR1 SGHVS and CDR2 FQNEAQ come from the germline V gene.

The chain joins TRBV19 to TRBJ1-1; D is perhaps TRBD1 (5 bases). The CDR3 sequence is 14 residues long. Trimming removed 5 bases at V and 5 bases at J, with 15 bases between. Germline assignment: CDR1 LNHDA and CDR2 SQIVND (reference sequence). CDR3 amino acids: CASSPSGVLTEAFF. For the CDR3, the DNA is TGTGCCAGTAGTCCTTCGGGGGTACTGACTGAAGCTTTCTTT.

The chain uses TRBV7-9 and TRBJ2-7; TRBD2 aligns across 8 bases. Germline trimming cut 4 bases from V and 2 bases from J; bases unmatched to any gene: 4. The CDR3 is made up of 14 amino acids. Germline CDR1 SEHNR, CDR2 FQNEAQ (reference sequence). Here the CDR3 reads CASSYSGVAYEQYF. The CDR3 nucleotides read TGTGCCAGCAGCTATAGCGGGGTGGCCTACGAGCAGTACTTC. The complete variable domain, with remaining parts taken from reference TRBV7-9 and TRBJ2-7, reads DTGVSQNPRHKITKRGQNVTFRCDPISEHNRLYWYRQTLGQGPEFLTYFQNEAQLEKSRLLSDRFSAERPKGSFSTLEIQRTEQGDSAMYLCASSYSGVAYEQYFGPGTRLTVT.